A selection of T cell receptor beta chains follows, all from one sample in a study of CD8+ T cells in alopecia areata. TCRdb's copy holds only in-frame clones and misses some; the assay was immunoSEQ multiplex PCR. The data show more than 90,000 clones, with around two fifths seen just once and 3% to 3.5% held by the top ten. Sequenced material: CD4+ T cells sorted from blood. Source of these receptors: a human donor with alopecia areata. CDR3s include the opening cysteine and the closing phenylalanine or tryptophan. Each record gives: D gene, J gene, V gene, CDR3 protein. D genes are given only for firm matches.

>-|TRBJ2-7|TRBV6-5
CASSYVGAEQYF
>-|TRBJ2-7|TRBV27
CASSYEQYF
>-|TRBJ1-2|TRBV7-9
CASRPGAQPHGYTF
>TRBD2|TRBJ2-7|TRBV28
CASANAGGPYEQYF
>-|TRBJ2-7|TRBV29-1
CSVAQGNYEQYF
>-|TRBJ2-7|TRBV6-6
CASSYSRDEQYF
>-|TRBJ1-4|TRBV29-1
CSVRVPGYEKLFF
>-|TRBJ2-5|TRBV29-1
CSVNQGMQETQYF
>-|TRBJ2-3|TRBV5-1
CASSPGLAGQGHTQYF
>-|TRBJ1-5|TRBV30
CAWCESQGIVGNQPQHF
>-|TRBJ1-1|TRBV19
CASSIGHRLNTEAFF
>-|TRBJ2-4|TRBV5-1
CASSPSGFSAKNIQYF
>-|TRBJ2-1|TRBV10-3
CAISDASSYNEQFF
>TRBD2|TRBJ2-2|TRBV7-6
CASSPSGMGTGELFF
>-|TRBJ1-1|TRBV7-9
CASSLVDTEAFF
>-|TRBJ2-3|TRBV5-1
CASSLSQFTGDTQYF
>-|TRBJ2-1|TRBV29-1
CSVAPSSYNEQFF
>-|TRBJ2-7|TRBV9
CASSVDLGSYEQYF
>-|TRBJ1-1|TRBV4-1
CASRGSLKNTEAFF
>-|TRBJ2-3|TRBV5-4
CASSAIRTDTQYF
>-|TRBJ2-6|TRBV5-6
CASSFAGANVLTF
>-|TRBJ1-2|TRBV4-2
CASSQEGRSYTF
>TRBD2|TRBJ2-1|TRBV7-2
CASSLVLAGVQSYNEQFF
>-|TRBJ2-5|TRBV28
CASSTTVLGETQYF
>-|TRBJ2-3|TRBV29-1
CSVEQGGVGDTQYF
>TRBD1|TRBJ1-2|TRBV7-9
CASSLDGTAGYTF
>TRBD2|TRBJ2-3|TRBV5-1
CASSLTSGSSDTQYF
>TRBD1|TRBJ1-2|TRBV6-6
CASSPTDRGDYGYTF
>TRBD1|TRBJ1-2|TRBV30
CAWRRAAGGYDGYTF
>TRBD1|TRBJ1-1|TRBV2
CASSERDSTEAFF
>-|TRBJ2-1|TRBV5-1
CASSPRGQGSGNEQFF
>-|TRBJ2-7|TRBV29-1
CSVGTAAYEQYF
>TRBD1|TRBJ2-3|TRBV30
CAWTTGGGDTQYF
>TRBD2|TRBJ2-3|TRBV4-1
CASSQEGSGGVDTQYF
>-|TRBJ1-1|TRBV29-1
CSVQGVLGAFF
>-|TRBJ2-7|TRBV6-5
CASRATGPYEQYF
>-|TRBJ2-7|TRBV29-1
CSVVSGSYEQYF
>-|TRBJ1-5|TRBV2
CASSRSQNSQPQHF
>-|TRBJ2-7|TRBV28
CASTPALGSRYF
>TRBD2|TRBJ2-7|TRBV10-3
CAINAIPSGSPSGEQYF
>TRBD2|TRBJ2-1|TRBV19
CASSPGTSVYNEQFF
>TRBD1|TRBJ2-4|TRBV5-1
CASSSGQGGENIQYF
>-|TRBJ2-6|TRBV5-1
CASSLSSGANVLTF
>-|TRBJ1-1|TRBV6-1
CASREFRIEAFF
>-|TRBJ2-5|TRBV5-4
CASSFRTAKETQYF
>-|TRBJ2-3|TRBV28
CASSRGTDTDTQYF
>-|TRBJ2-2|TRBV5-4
CASSLVSRAGELFF
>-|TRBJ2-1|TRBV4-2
CASSLVDVGEQFF
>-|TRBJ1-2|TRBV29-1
CSVGTANYGYTF
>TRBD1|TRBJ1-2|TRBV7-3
CASSPPGQGSGYTF
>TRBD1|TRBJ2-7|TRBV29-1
CSPHSQGVYEQYF